This is a list of T cell receptor beta chains from one sample in a study of human T cells and chemical hapten exposure. Via MiXCR, TCRdb re-called the RACE reads, giving one row per CDR3 protein. The sample records under 300,000 distinct CDR3 sequences, around 7.3% being singletons. Here the sequenced sample was whole blood, taken in connection with sensitization to the hapten diphenylcyclopropenone (DPC). The receptor set was obtained from a man in his late teens or twenties with alopecia areata. Some clones in this sample may be carry-over from other donors' samples. Both conserved end residues are part of each CDR3. D genes are given only for firm matches. Size tells how often a clone was seen (once, few, many) or the class of an expanded clone, and some rows leave it out.

TRBJ2-1 | few | TRBV24-1 | NA | TGTGCCACCAGTGATTTGCAGGGGGGCAATGAGCAGTTCTTC | CATSDLQGGNEQFF
TRBJ2-3 | many | TRBV10-3 | TRBD2 | TGTGCCATCAGTGCCCGACTAGCGGGGGAGTTAATCACAGATACGCAGTATTTT | CAISARLAGELITDTQYF
TRBJ2-7 | NA | TRBV3-1 | NA | TGTGCCAGCAGCCAAGGTTCGGGGATCACCGAGCAGTACTTC | CASSQGSGITEQYF
TRBJ2-5 | many | TRBV6-6 | TRBD1 | TGTGCCAGCAGCCACCCGGGACAGAGCCGAGAGACCCAGTACTTC | CASSHPGQSRETQYF
TRBJ2-3 | few | TRBV12-3/TRBV12-4 | TRBD2 | TGTGCCAGCAGCCCGACTAGCGGGGACACAGATACGCAGTATTTT | CASSPTSGDTDTQYF
TRBJ1-2 | few | TRBV6-2/TRBV6-3 | TRBD1 | TGTGCCAGCAGTTACCTGGACAGGGGAGTTGGCTACACCTTC | CASSYLDRGVGYTF
TRBJ2-1 | many | TRBV27 | TRBD1 | TGTGCCAGCAGTTTACTGGGACAGAGCTACAATGAGCAGTTCTTC | CASSLLGQSYNEQFF
TRBJ1-5 | many | TRBV29-1 | NA | TGCAGCGTTCAGGGGCAGCCGAATCAGCCCCAGCATTTT | CSVQGQPNQPQHF
TRBJ2-1 | many | TRBV3-1 | TRBD2 | TGTGCCAGCAGCCGGGGGGGGACGGGCTCCTACAATGAGCAGTTCTTC | CASSRGGTGSYNEQFF
TRBJ2-2 | few | TRBV6-6 | NA | TGTGCCAGCAGGGGGGCACGGACGAACACCGGGGAGCTGTTTTTT | CASRGARTNTGELFF
TRBJ2-7 | few | TRBV6-6 | TRBD1 | TGTGCCAGCAGTTACGGACAGGGTTCCTACGAGCAGTACTTC | CASSYGQGSYEQYF
TRBJ1-3 | many | TRBV7-9 | TRBD1 | TGTGCCAGCAGCCCGCAGGGGGCAGGGGGAAACACCATATATTTT | CASSPQGAGGNTIYF
TRBJ2-3 | NA | TRBV2 | TRBD1 | TGTGCCAGCAGTGATTATCGGACAGGGGTTCAGTATTTT | CASSDYRTGVQYF
TRBJ1-5 | many | TRBV20-1 | NA | TGCAGTGCTAGTTCGGCGGCTCAGCCCCAGCATTTT | CSASSAAQPQHF
TRBJ2-2 | NA | TRBV11-2 | NA | TGTGCCAGCAGCTTACGCGTTGGGGCCAACACCGGGGAGCTGTTTTTT | CASSLRVGANTGELFF
TRBJ2-4 | few | TRBV20-1 | NA | TGCAGTGCTAGAGTCGGAGAAAACATTCAGTACTTC | CSARVGENIQYF
TRBJ2-3 | NA | TRBV7-9 | NA | TGTGCCAGCACAGTGGGGGCAGATACGCAGTATTTT | CASTVGADTQYF
TRBJ2-3 | few | TRBV20-1 | TRBD2 | TGCAGTGCTAGAGATGCTAGCGGGTTCACAGATACGCAGTATTTT | CSARDASGFTDTQYF
TRBJ2-1 | few | TRBV6-6 | TRBD1 | TGTGCCAGCAGTTACCGCCAGGGGGCCTACAATGAGCAGTTCTTC | CASSYRQGAYNEQFF
TRBJ2-1 | NA | TRBV10-3 | NA | TGTGCCATCAGTGAGACCGCCCTTGAGCAGTTCTTC | CAISETALEQFF
TRBJ1-1 | many | TRBV7-3 | NA | TGTGCCAGCAGCGCCAACCAGGGGAATGAAGCTTTCTTT | CASSANQGNEAFF
TRBJ1-6 | few | TRBV18 | NA | TGTGCCAGCTCAGAGGATTCACCCCTCCACTTT | CASSEDSPLHF
TRBJ1-4 | NA | TRBV3-1 | NA | TGTGCCAGCAGCTCCTCCTCTGCAACTAATGAAAAACTGTTTTTT | CASSSSSATNEKLFF
TRBJ1-1 | many | TRBV20-1 | NA | TGCAGTGCTAGAGGACATGGACCAGGGTTGAACACTGAAGCTTTCTTT | CSARGHGPGLNTEAFF
TRBJ2-2 | NA | TRBV9 | NA | TGTGCCAGCAGCTCGCTCTTGGGAGATACCGGGGAGCTGTTTTTT | CASSSLLGDTGELFF
TRBJ2-1 | NA | TRBV2 | NA | TGTGCCAGCAGTGAAGCGCTTCGGAGTAAACGTAAATCCAATGAGCAGTTCTTC | CASSEALRSKRKSNEQFF
TRBJ1-2 | NA | TRBV7-9 | NA | TGTGCCAGCAGCTTAGAAGGGATTGCTAACTATGGCTACACCTTC | CASSLEGIANYGYTF
TRBJ1-6 | many | TRBV4-3 | TRBD1 | TGCGCCAGCAGCCGCGGGACAGATAATTCACCCCTCCACTTT | CASSRGTDNSPLHF
TRBJ1-2 | NA | TRBV6-5 | NA | TGTGCCAGCACCTACGCCTGGTATGGCTACACCTTC | CASTYAWYGYTF
TRBJ1-2 | few | TRBV12-3/TRBV12-4 | NA | TGTGCCAGCAGTAATCCCCCCAGTAACTATGGCTACACCTTC | CASSNPPSNYGYTF
TRBJ2-7 | NA | TRBV5-1 | NA | TGCGCCAGCAGCCCGGACACCAACTCCTACGAGCAGTACTTC | CASSPDTNSYEQYF
TRBJ2-1 | NA | TRBV3-1 | NA | TGTGCCAGCAGCCAAGTTGAGGGATCAGGGTCCCACAATGAGCAGTTCTTC | CASSQVEGSGSHNEQFF
TRBJ1-1 | few | TRBV7-2 | NA | TGTGCCAGCAGCTCTAGGCCGCGGGGAGCTGAAGCTTTCTTT | CASSSRPRGAEAFF
TRBJ2-3 | NA | TRBV4-3 | NA | TGCGCCAGCAGCCCCGAGGGGGACGGGGGGCGAGGGAGAGATACGCAGTATTTT | CASSPEGDGGRGRDTQYF
TRBJ2-2 | NA | TRBV7-2 | NA | TGTGCCAGCAGCTTTGAGGTGCACACCTTGAACACCGGGGAGCTGTTTTTT | CASSFEVHTLNTGELFF
TRBJ1-1 | many | TRBV29-1 | NA | TGCAGCGCTCGGGACGCCATATGGGGTGGCACTGAAGCTTTCTTT | CSARDAIWGGTEAFF
TRBJ2-1 | many | TRBV29-1 | NA | TGCAGCGTTGTTAATCTGGTGCCCTACAATGAGCAGTTCTTC | CSVVNLVPYNEQFF
TRBJ2-5 | NA | TRBV28 | TRBD2 | TGTGCCAGCAGTGAGCGGGGGGCCCAAGAGACCCAGTACTTC | CASSERGAQETQYF
TRBJ2-1 | NA | TRBV4-3 | NA | TGCGCCAGCAGCCAGGACCGGGACTCCTACAATGAGCAGTTCTTC | CASSQDRDSYNEQFF
TRBJ1-5 | NA | TRBV7-2 | TRBD1 | TGTGCCAGCAGCTTAGGACAGGGGGGAGGGACCCAGCATTTT | CASSLGQGGGTQHF
TRBJ2-7 | NA | TRBV28 | NA | TGTGCCAGCAGTTTAGCAAGAATCAGGACAGTAGTGTCAACCAGGGCCGAGCAGTACTTC | CASSLARIRTVVSTRAEQYF